This T cell receptor (beta chain) comes out of a study of identical twins. Study results and caveats: Partly confounded zero-insertion analyses could result from invariant MAIT and iNKT cells.

This clonotype was found many times. The antigen is not known. TCRdb fed the 5' RACE reads into MiXCR, producing one record per CDR3 protein. The table records about 200,000 distinct CDR3 sequences, roughly 15% of them present only once. These data were also filed under a second study, of T cells expressing NK-cell markers.

The TCR sequence derives from a woman in her late teens or twenties in good health. The sample consisted of CD8+ T cells sorted from blood.

The CDR3 reads CASSQDRRAQYF. The CDR3 nucleotides read TGTGCCAGCAGCCAAGATAGGAGGGCGCAGTACTTC. The V gene is TRBV14, the J gene TRBJ2-7; tentatively, D is TRBD2 (6 bases). The CDR3 length is 12 residues. The germline CDR1 and CDR2 sequences are SGHDN and FVKESK. V lost 0 bases to trimming and J lost 9 bases, with 9 bases between them.